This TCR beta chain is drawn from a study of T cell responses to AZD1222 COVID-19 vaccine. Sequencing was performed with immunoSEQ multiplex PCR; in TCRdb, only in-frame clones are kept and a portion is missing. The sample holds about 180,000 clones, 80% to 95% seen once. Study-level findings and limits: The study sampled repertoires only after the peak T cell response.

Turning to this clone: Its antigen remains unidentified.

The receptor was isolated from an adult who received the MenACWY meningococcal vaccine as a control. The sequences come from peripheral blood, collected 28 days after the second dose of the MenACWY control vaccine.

The CDR3 sequence is CASSVDSSDTQYF. The DNA for the CDR3 is TGTGCCAGCAGCGTAGACAGTTCAGATACGCAGTATTTT. The J gene is TRBJ2-3, the V gene TRBV9; D not certain. The V end lost 0 bases, the J end lost 4 bases, and 6 bases lay between the germline ends. Looked up from germline, CDR1 is SGDLS and CDR2 is YYNGEE. This CDR3 has 13 residues.